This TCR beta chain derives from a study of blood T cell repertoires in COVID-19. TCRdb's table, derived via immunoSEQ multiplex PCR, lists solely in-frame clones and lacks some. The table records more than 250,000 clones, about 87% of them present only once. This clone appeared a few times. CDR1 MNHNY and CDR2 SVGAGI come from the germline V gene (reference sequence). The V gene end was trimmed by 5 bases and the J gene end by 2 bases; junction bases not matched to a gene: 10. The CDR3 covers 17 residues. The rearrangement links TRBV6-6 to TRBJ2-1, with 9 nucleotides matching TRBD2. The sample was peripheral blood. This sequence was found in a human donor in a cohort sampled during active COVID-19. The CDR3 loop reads CASSPLPSGTTYNEQFF. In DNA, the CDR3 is TGTGCCAGCAGTCCGTTACCTAGCGGGACAACCTACAATGAGCAGTTCTTC.